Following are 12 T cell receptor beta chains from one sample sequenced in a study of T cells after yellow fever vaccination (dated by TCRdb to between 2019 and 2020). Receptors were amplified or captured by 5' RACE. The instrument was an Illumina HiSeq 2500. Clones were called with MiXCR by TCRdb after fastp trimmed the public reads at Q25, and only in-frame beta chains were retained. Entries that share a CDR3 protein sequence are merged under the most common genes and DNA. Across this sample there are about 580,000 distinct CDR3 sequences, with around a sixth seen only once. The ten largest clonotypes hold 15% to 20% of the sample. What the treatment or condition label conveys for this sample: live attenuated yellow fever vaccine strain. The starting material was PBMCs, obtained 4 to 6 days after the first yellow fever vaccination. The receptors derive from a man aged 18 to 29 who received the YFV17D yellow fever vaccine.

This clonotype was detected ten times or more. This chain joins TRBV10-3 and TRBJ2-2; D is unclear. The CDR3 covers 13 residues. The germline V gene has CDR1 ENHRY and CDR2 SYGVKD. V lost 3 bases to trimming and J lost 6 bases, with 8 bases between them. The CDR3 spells CAISDKRPGELFF. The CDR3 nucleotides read TGTGCCATCAGTGACAAGAGGCCCGGGGAGCTGTTTTTT.

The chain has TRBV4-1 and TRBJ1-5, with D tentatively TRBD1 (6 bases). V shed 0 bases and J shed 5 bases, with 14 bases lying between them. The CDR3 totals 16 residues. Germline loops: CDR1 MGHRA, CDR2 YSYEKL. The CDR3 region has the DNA TGCGCCAGCAGCCAAGATCCGGGACAAAAATATCAGCCCCAGCATTTT. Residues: CASSQDPGQKYQPQHF.

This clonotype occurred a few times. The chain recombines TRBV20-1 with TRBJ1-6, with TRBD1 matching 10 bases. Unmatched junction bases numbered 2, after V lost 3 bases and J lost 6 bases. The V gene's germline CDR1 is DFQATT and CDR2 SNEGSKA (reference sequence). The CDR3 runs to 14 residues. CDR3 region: CSASRDRGNSPLHF. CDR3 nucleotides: TGCAGTGCTAGCCGGGACAGGGGTAATTCACCCCTCCACTTT.

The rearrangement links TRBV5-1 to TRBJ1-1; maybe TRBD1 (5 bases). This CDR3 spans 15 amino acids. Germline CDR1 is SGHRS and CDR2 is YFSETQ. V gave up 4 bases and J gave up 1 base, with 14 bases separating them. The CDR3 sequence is CASSAKGTGNTEAFF. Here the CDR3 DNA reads TGCGCCAGCAGCGCCAAAGGGACGGGGAACACTGAAGCTTTCTTT.

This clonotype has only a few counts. The CDR3 sequence is CASSLGNRPLSPLHF. DNA of the CDR3: TGCGCCAGCAGCTTGGGGAACAGGCCCCTCTCTCCCCTCCACTTT. The chain uses TRBV5-1 and TRBJ1-6; D might be TRBD1 (5 bases). V was pared by 0 bases and J by 13 bases, with 17 bases between. The CDR3 length is 15 residues. The V gene's germline CDR1 is SGHRS and CDR2 YFSETQ.

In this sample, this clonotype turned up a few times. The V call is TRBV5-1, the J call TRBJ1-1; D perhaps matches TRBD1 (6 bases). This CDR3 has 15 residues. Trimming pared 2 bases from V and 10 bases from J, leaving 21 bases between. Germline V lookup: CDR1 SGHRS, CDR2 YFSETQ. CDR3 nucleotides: TGCGCCAGCAGCTTTGGGGAGTCCAGCCCGGGGGCAGCTTTCTTT. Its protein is CASSFGESSPGAAFF.

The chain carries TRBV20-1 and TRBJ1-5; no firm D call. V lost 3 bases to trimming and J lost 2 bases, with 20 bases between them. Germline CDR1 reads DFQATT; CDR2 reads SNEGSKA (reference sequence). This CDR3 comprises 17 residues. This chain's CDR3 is CSASSALGLHRNQPQHF. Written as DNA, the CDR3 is TGCAGTGCTAGTTCGGCTCTGGGATTACATCGCAATCAGCCCCAGCATTTT.

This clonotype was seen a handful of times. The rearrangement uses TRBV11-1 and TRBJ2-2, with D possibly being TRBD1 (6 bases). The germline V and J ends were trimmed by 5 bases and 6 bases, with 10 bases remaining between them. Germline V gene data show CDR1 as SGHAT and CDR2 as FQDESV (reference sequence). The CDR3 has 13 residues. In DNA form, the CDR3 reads TGTGCCAGCAGCCGTAGGACAGCCGGGGAGCTGTTTTTT. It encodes CASSRRTAGELFF. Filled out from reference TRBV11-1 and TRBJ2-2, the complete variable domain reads EAEVAQSPRYKITEKSQAVAFWCDPISGHATLYWYRQILGQGPELLVQFQDESVVDDSQLPKDRFSAERLKGVDSTLKIQPAELGDSAMYLCASSRRTAGELFFGEGSRLTVL.

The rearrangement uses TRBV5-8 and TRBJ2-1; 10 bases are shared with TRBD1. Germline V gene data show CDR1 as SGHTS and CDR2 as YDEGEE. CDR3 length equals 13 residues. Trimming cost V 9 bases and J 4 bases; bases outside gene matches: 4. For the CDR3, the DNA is TGTGCCACGGGACAGGGGATATACAATGAGCAGTTCTTC. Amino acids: CATGQGIYNEQFF.

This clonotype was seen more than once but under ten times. CDR3 amino acids: CASRPILAGASDTQYF. The CDR3 bases are TGCGCCAGCCGACCAATACTAGCGGGGGCCTCAGATACGCAGTATTTT. The chain carries TRBV10-2 and TRBJ2-3, with 11 bases matching TRBD2. Germline assignment: CDR1 WSHSY and CDR2 SAAADI. The CDR3 spans 16 residues. Unmatched junction bases numbered 11, after V lost 8 bases and J lost 4 bases.

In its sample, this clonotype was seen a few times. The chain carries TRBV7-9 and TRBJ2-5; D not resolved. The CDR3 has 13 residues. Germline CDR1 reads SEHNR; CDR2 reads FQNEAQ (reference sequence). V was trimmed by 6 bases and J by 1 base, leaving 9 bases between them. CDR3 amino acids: CASRSRAQETQYF. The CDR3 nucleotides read TGTGCCAGCAGATCCCGGGCCCAAGAGACCCAGTACTTC. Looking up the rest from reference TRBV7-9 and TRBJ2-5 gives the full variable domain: DTGVSQNPRHKITKRGQNVTFRCDPISEHNRLYWYRQTLGQGPEFLTYFQNEAQLEKSRLLSDRFSAERPKGSFSTLEIQRTEQGDSAMYLCASRSRAQETQYFGPGTRLLVL.

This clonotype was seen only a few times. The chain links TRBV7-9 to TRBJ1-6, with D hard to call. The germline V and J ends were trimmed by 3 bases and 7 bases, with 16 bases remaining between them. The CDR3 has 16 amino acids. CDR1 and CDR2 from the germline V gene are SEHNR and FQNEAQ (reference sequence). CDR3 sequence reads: CASSFLRGLSNSPLHF. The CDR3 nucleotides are TGTGCCAGCAGCTTCCTCCGTGGGCTCTCGAATTCACCCCTCCACTTT.